This T cell receptor (beta chain) was found in a study of tumor-infiltrating lymphocytes in primary liver carcinoma. Study-wide results and caveats: Merely some 8-25% of top clones spanned all five tumor regions. The 250 largest clones made up significantly more of tumor than blood repertoires (p = 0.039).

Total RNA and DNA came together from 20-30 mg of bulk tissue without cell sorting. Starting material of 500 to 600 ng total RNA yielded TCR beta cDNA via a constant-region primer. Three nested multiplex PCR rounds, a slightly modified ARM-PCR, produced the libraries for TCR beta. Forward primers for TRBV1-TRBV30 and a C-beta reverse primer served the first two PCR rounds, at 10 cycles each. A single record per CDR3 protein comes from TCRdb applying MiXCR to the multiplex PCR reads. Of roughly 100,000 distinct CDR3 sequences listed, about 63% are singletons. Details on this clonotype: Its antigen is still unknown. No conserved phenylalanine or tryptophan is present at the end of the CDR3, so a read error is the likely explanation.

The V gene's germline CDR1 is SGHNT and CDR2 YENEEA. CDR3 length equals 14 residues. The sequence derives from a woman aged 55-70 years with primary liver carcinoma and hepatitis B virus infection. Sequencing was carried out using liver tumor tissue from sampling region 2. As for subset: tumor region T2, inferior pole. J is TRBJ2-7 and V is TRBV11-3; possible D gene TRBD1, 5 bases. CDR3 loop: CASSLTKGPYEQYL. DNA of the CDR3: TGTGCCAGTAGCTTAACGAAGGGGCCCTACGAGCAGTACCTC.